Shown below are 27 T cell receptor beta chains from a single sample sequenced in a study of Tregs in tolerant kidney transplant recipients. The nonmyeloablative bone marrow transplants came from related graft donors, with transient mixed chimerism. Only in-frame clones appear in the TCRdb table, and some are missing; sequencing was by immunoSEQ multiplex PCR. The table records tens of thousands of clones, over 75% of them present only once. The specimen comprised CD4+ T cells from blood (PBMCs), sampled 6 months after the transplant. Every receptor here comes from a human patient who received a combined kidney and bone marrow transplant. The T cells may come from the graft donor.

The chain couples TRBV29-1 to TRBJ1-5; D is ambiguous. Germline V gene data show CDR1 as SQVTM and CDR2 as ANQGSEA. The CDR3 has 13 amino acids. The V end lost 6 bases, the J end lost 0 bases, and 9 bases lay between the germline ends. The CDR3 protein is CSVVADSNQPQHF. Here the CDR3 DNA reads TGCAGCGTGGTAGCCGATAGCAATCAGCCCCAGCATTTT.

The rearrangement links TRBV15 to TRBJ1-4; 8 bases map to TRBD1. CDR3 length: 14 amino acids. Germline-derived CDR1 and CDR2 are LNHNV and YYDKDF (reference sequence). V lost 4 bases to trimming and J lost 8 bases; unmatched junction nucleotides: 6. The CDR3 reads CATSTTGGEEKLFF. CDR3 DNA sequence: TGTGCCACCAGCACAACAGGGGGGGAAGAAAAACTGTTTTTT.

The CDR3 DNA follows: TGTGCCAGCAGTCGCCCAACGGGAGCGACAGATACGCAGTATTTT. It is translated as CASSRPTGATDTQYF. The chain couples TRBV6-6 to TRBJ2-3; weak D call: TRBD2 (6 bases). Germline CDR1 reads MNHNY; CDR2 reads SVGAGI (reference sequence). This CDR3 comprises 15 residues. With 5 bases removed from V and 3 bases from J, the gap between germline ends came to 15 bases.

The V gene is TRBV18, the J gene TRBJ1-2; TRBD1 matches at 7 bases. V trimming: 5 bases; J trimming: 6 bases; junction bases outside the gene matches: 3. Germline CDR1 KGHSH, CDR2 LQKENI. This CDR3 region has 12 residues. The CDR3 loop is CASSRQGHGYTF. The CDR3, as DNA: TGTGCCAGCTCAAGACAGGGTCATGGCTACACCTTC.

The rearrangement uses TRBV11-2 and TRBJ1-5; TRBD1 matches 8 bases. The germline V gene encodes CDR1 SGHAT and CDR2 FQNNGV. The CDR3 extends over 15 amino acids. The junction had 10 bases not matched to a gene; V was cut back by 5 bases and J by 7 bases. The CDR3 protein is CASSQGGQGTQPQHF. CDR3 in DNA: TGTGCCAGCAGCCAGGGTGGACAGGGAACGCAGCCCCAGCATTTT.

CDR3 sequence: CASSLDPSGPDSSYEQYF. The DNA for the CDR3 is TGTGCCAGCAGCTTAGATCCCAGCGGGCCGGATAGCTCCTACGAGCAGTACTTC. The chain links TRBV11-2 to TRBJ2-7; tentatively, D is TRBD2 (6 bases). The CDR3 totals 18 residues. Germline V gene lookup returns CDR1 SGHAT and CDR2 FQNNGV. Trimming took off 0 bases at V and 0 bases at J, with 18 bases between the two ends.

The rearrangement links TRBV7-3 to TRBJ2-7; a weak D match, TRBD2 (6 bases). V shed 1 base and J shed 5 bases, with 18 bases lying between them. Germline CDR1 and CDR2: SGHTA and FQGTGA. The CDR3 covers 16 residues. Written as DNA, the CDR3 is TGTGCCAGCAGCTTAAAAGTCAACCTAGCGCTCGACGAGCAGTACTTC. This gives the protein CASSLKVNLALDEQYF.

The V and J genes are TRBV18 and TRBJ1-3; weak D call: TRBD1 (6 bases). Between the trimmed V and J ends, which lost 6 bases and 4 bases, there was a span of 13 bases. From germline, CDR1 is KGHSH and CDR2 LQKENI. The CDR3 consists of 14 residues. CDR3 in amino acids: CASSLGTPGNTIYF. For the CDR3, the DNA is TGTGCCAGCTCCCTAGGGACACCCGGAAACACCATATATTTT.

The rearrangement uses TRBV7-9 and TRBJ1-1; D is undetermined. The germline V gene encodes CDR1 SEHNR and CDR2 FQNEAQ (reference sequence). This CDR3 has 11 amino acids. The V gene lost 0 bases and the J gene lost 9 bases, with 5 bases spanning the gap. The CDR3 is CASSLAIKAFF. CDR3 DNA: TGTGCCAGCAGCTTAGCAATTAAAGCTTTCTTT.

CDR3 region: CASGRLAVYYEQYF. The CDR3 DNA follows: TGTGCCAGCGGCAGACTAGCGGTGTACTACGAGCAGTACTTC. The rearrangement links TRBV5-5 to TRBJ2-7; the match to TRBD2 covers 9 bases. This CDR3 contains 14 residues. Germline assignment: CDR1 SGHKS and CDR2 YYEKEE (reference sequence). V was clipped by 7 bases and J by 3 bases; unmatched bases: 8.

V gene TRBV6-1 combines with J gene TRBJ2-7; 10 bases fit TRBD1. V lost 4 bases to trimming and J lost 3 bases; unmatched junction nucleotides: 3. Germline assignment: CDR1 MNHNS and CDR2 SASEGT. This CDR3 is built from 14 residues. CDR3 amino acids: CASSGDRGDYEQYF. In DNA, the CDR3 is TGTGCCAGCAGTGGGGACAGGGGAGACTACGAGCAGTACTTC.

The gene calls are TRBV7-9 and TRBJ2-7; 8 nucleotides line up with TRBD1. From germline, CDR1 is SEHNR and CDR2 FQNEAQ (reference sequence). Losses at the gene ends were 5 bases for V and 3 bases for J; bases not matched to a gene: 6. The CDR3 spans 14 residues. CDR3 sequence (DNA): TGTGCCAGCAGCCACCGGGACAGGAACTACGAGCAGTACTTC. It translates to CASSHRDRNYEQYF. The full variable domain, rest sourced from reference TRBV7-9 and TRBJ2-7, is DTGVSQNPRHKITKRGQNVTFRCDPISEHNRLYWYRQTLGQGPEFLTYFQNEAQLEKSRLLSDRFSAERPKGSFSTLEIQRTEQGDSAMYLCASSHRDRNYEQYFGPGTRLTVT.

The chain carries TRBV7-2 and TRBJ2-1; no reliable D call. With 6 bases removed from V and 6 bases from J, the gap between germline ends came to 12 bases. This CDR3 has 13 residues. From germline, CDR1 is SGHTA and CDR2 FQGNSA. CDR3 DNA sequence: TGTGCCAGCAGTTCGGGTGCCCCCAATGAGCAGTTCTTC. Encoded protein: CASSSGAPNEQFF.

With respect to this clone: At the DNA level, this CDR3 is encoded by other sequences in the same sample as well. The chain carries TRBV7-9 and TRBJ1-2; 10 bases fit TRBD1. The CDR3 covers 13 residues. The junction had 4 bases not matched to a gene; V was cut back by 5 bases and J by 7 bases. Germline V gene data show CDR1 as SEHNR and CDR2 as FQNEAQ (reference sequence). The CDR3 nucleotides read TGTGCCAGCAGCCCAGGGACAGGGGTTGGCTACACCTTC. Translated, it gives CASSPGTGVGYTF.

Only one count was recorded for this clone. This chain joins TRBV5-4 and TRBJ1-2, with 9 bases identical to TRBD1. V shed 4 bases, J shed 4 bases, and the junction held 5 bases outside the gene matches. The CDR3 extends over 14 amino acids. Germline values: CDR1 SGHNT, CDR2 YYREEE (reference sequence). This chain's CDR3 is CASSQDRGTYGYTF. CDR3 coding DNA: TGTGCCAGCAGCCAAGACAGGGGGACCTATGGCTACACCTTC.

The chain joins TRBV7-2 to TRBJ2-3; maybe TRBD1 (5 bases). Germline V gene lookup returns CDR1 SGHTA and CDR2 FQGNSA. The germline V and J ends were trimmed by 1 base and 4 bases, with 15 bases remaining between them. The CDR3 spans 16 residues. In DNA, the CDR3 is TGTGCCAGCAGCTTAGTAGGTCAGGGTGCCGCAGATACGCAGTATTTT. It is translated as CASSLVGQGAADTQYF.

CDR3 residues: CASSPQGLNTEAFF. CDR3 DNA: TGTGCCAGCAGTCCACAGGGGTTGAACACTGAAGCTTTCTTT. This chain links TRBV27 with TRBJ1-1, with 7 bases identical to TRBD1. The CDR3 is 14 amino acids. The germline CDR1 and CDR2 sequences are MNHEY and SMNVEV (reference sequence). Losses at the gene ends were 5 bases for V and 0 bases for J; bases not matched to a gene: 3.

This clone was counted once. The chain carries TRBV7-6 and TRBJ2-5; 7 nucleotides line up with TRBD2. Germline CDR1 SGHVS, CDR2 FNYEAQ. CDR3 length: 13 residues. With V trimmed by 5 bases and J by 11 bases, 11 bases remained unmatched. The CDR3 spells CASSVRPAGEQYF. DNA for the CDR3: TGTGCCAGCAGCGTCCGTCCCGCGGGGGAGCAGTACTTC. The entire variable domain, with the rest obtained from reference TRBV7-6 and TRBJ2-5, is as follows: GAGVSQSPRYKVTKRGQDVALRCDPISGHVSLYWYRQALGQGPEFLTYFNYEAQQDKSGLPNDRFSAERPEGSISTLTIQRTEQRDSAMYRCASSVRPAGEQYFGPGTRLLVL.

This chain links TRBV30 with TRBJ2-5; TRBD1 matches at 7 bases. Trimming removed 3 bases from V and 2 bases from J; junction bases left unmatched: 9. This CDR3 region has 15 residues. Germline-derived CDR1 and CDR2 are GTSNPN and SVGIG (reference sequence). In DNA, the CDR3 is TGTGCCTGGAGCCGACAGGGCCCCCTACAAGAGACCCAGTACTTC. This encodes CAWSRQGPLQETQYF.

Here the CDR3 DNA reads TGTGCCAGCAGCTTAGGTGGAACAGGGAAACTCGAAGCTTTCTTT. This encodes CASSLGGTGKLEAFF. V and J are TRBV7-8 and TRBJ1-1; a weak D match, TRBD1 (6 bases). From germline, CDR1 is SGHVS and CDR2 FQNEAQ. The CDR3 has 15 residues. V gave up 1 base and J gave up 8 bases, with 17 bases separating them.

CDR3 DNA: TGTGCCAGCAGCCCCGGGGGGGCCGGGGAGCTGTTTTTT. It specifies CASSPGGAGELFF. The V call is TRBV7-9, the J call TRBJ2-2; 8 positions agree with TRBD2. J was trimmed by 6 bases and V by 5 bases; bases with no gene match: 2. CDR1 and CDR2 from the germline V gene are SEHNR and FQNEAQ (reference sequence). This CDR3 is 13 amino acids long.

The chain joins TRBV30 to TRBJ1-1; 9 bases are a match to TRBD1. Losses at the gene ends were 0 bases for V and 4 bases for J; bases not matched to a gene: 3. The CDR3 has 14 amino acids. CDR1 is GTSNPN, CDR2 SVGIG, per germline (reference sequence). CDR3 residues: CAWSVLTGGTEAFF. In nucleotides, the CDR3 is TGTGCCTGGAGTGTATTGACAGGGGGCACTGAAGCTTTCTTT.

V is TRBV18 and J is TRBJ2-5, with unresolved D. Trimming pared 0 bases from V and 4 bases from J, leaving 6 bases between. This CDR3 is built from 13 residues. Germline lookup yields CDR1 KGHSH and CDR2 LQKENI. The CDR3 coding sequence is TGTGCCAGCTCACCACCGGCAATAGAGACCCAGTACTTC. It encodes CASSPPAIETQYF.

J is TRBJ2-7 and V is TRBV14; weak D call: TRBD1 (6 bases). This CDR3 contains 11 residues. Trimming took off 8 bases at V and 7 bases at J, with 12 bases between the two ends. Germline assignment: CDR1 SGHDN and CDR2 FVKESK. Written as DNA, the CDR3 is TGTGCCAGCGGACAGCACGAAGAGCAGTACTTC. It is translated as CASGQHEEQYF.

V is TRBV7-6 and J is TRBJ2-5, with D maybe TRBD1 (6 bases). Matching the DNA end better, TRBJ2-7 makes the J call doubtful. The germline V gene has CDR1 SGHVS and CDR2 FNYEAQ. This CDR3 has 15 residues. Written as DNA, the CDR3 is TGTGCCAGCAGCTCCAGCAGGGGTGGTACCTACGAGCAGTACTTC. It is translated as CASSSSRGGTYEQYF.

In nucleotides, the CDR3 is TGTGCCAGCAGCTTAGGGGTTAGCGGGAGGAATGAGCAGTTCTTC. Its translation is CASSLGVSGRNEQFF. The chain links TRBV11-3 to TRBJ2-1; 10 positions match TRBD2. This CDR3 region has 15 residues. Germline lookup yields CDR1 SGHNT and CDR2 YENEEA. The junction had 4 bases not matched to a gene; V was cut back by 1 base and J by 7 bases.

V usage is TRBV25-1 and J usage is TRBJ2-1; D uncertain. V was pared by 7 bases and J by 7 bases, with 14 bases between. This CDR3 has 13 residues. Germline assignment: CDR1 MGHDK and CDR2 SYGVNS. CDR3 residues: CASTLDNSNEQFF. CDR3 DNA sequence: TGTGCCAGCACTCTTGACAATTCTAATGAGCAGTTCTTC. The whole variable domain, remainder taken from reference TRBV25-1 and TRBJ2-1, is EADIYQTPRYLVIGTGKKITLECSQTMGHDKMYWYQQDPGMELHLIHYSYGVNSTEKGDLSSESTVSRIRTEHFPLTLESARPSHTSQYLCASTLDNSNEQFFGPGTRLTVL.